Below, 14 T cell receptor beta chains from the same sample are listed, as sequenced in a study of blood T cell repertoires in COVID-19. The table came from immunoSEQ multiplex PCR; TCRdb's copy has only in-frame clones and leaves some out. The repertoire consists of 300,000 to 400,000 clones, with 90% occurring once and the leading ten covering 3.9%. Sample: PBMCs or T cells enriched from blood (not recorded which). All receptors come from a woman in her thirties who had been exposed to COVID-19.

The rearrangement links TRBV20-1 to TRBJ2-7; TRBD1 agrees at 7 bases. Germline V gene lookup returns CDR1 DFQATT and CDR2 SNEGSKA (reference sequence). This CDR3 spans 11 amino acids. This CDR3 is CRIGTDYEQYF. The CDR3 nucleotides are TGCAGGATTGGGACAGACTACGAGCAGTACTTC.

This sequence joins TRBV5-1 and TRBJ2-7; 7 positions agree with TRBD1. The germline V gene encodes CDR1 SGHRS and CDR2 YFSETQ. The CDR3 length is 15 residues. The V gene end was trimmed by 0 bases and the J gene end by 6 bases; junction bases not matched to a gene: 9. CDR3 sequence: CASSLAVGAGGEQYF. The CDR3 DNA is TGCGCCAGCAGCTTGGCCGTCGGGGCAGGGGGCGAGCAGTACTTC.

The rearrangement links TRBV27 to TRBJ2-3, with D maybe TRBD1 (6 bases). CDR1 is MNHEY and CDR2 is SMNVEV in the germline V gene (reference sequence). The CDR3 extends over 15 amino acids. The V gene lost 5 bases and the J gene lost 0 bases, with 12 bases spanning the gap. The CDR3 sequence: CASSPWTVSTDTQYF. The CDR3 DNA sequence: TGTGCCAGCAGTCCCTGGACAGTTAGCACAGATACGCAGTATTTT.

The J gene is TRBJ2-3, the V gene TRBV4-3; 8 positions agree with TRBD2. The CDR3 runs 16 residues. Germline loops: CDR1 LGHNA, CDR2 YSLEER. V shed 0 bases, J shed 4 bases, and the junction held 6 bases outside the gene matches. For the CDR3, the DNA is TGCGCCAGCAGCCAAGATTCGCGGCGGGGGGCAGATACGCAGTATTTT. Translation gives CASSQDSRRGADTQYF.

V usage is TRBV6-2 or TRBV6-3 and J usage is TRBJ1-1; no clear D gene. This CDR3 region has 15 residues. The V and J ends lost 0 bases and 6 bases respectively, with 14 bases between them. Per the germline V gene, CDR1 is MNHEY and CDR2 is SVGEGT. As DNA, the CDR3 is TGTGCCAGCAGTTACTCGGCGGGGAGGGTCCCTGAAGCTTTCTTT. Translating it yields CASSYSAGRVPEAFF.

The chain combines TRBV6-1 with TRBJ1-5, with D perhaps TRBD1 (5 bases). CDR1 MNHNS and CDR2 SASEGT come from the germline V gene. CDR3 length: 14 residues. Trimming took off 2 bases at V and 5 bases at J, with 10 bases between the two ends. As DNA, the CDR3 is TGTGCCAGCAGTGAAAGAGTCAGGGATCAGCCCCAGCATTTT. This sequence encodes CASSERVRDQPQHF.

V is TRBV18 and J is TRBJ1-2, with 9 nucleotides matching TRBD1. This CDR3 is built from 14 residues. Germline V lookup: CDR1 KGHSH, CDR2 LQKENI. Unmatched junction bases numbered 2, after V lost 0 bases and J lost 6 bases. The CDR3 nucleotides are TGTGCCAGCTCACCACCGACAGGGGGAAATGGCTACACCTTC. Amino acids: CASSPPTGGNGYTF.

V gene TRBV19 combines with J gene TRBJ1-2, with 9 bases lining up with TRBD1. CDR3 size: 14 residues. V lost 5 bases, J lost 2 bases, and 3 bases stayed unmatched. CDR1 LNHDA and CDR2 SQIVND come from the germline V gene (reference sequence). CDR3: CASSPGTGNYGYTF. CDR3 in DNA: TGTGCCAGTAGTCCCGGGACAGGGAACTATGGCTACACCTTC.

Concerning this clone itself: The same CDR3 is also encoded by other DNA sequences in this sample. The chain combines TRBV5-1 with TRBJ2-3, with a weak D call TRBD1 (6 bases). Germline V gene sequence: CDR1 SGHRS, CDR2 YFSETQ. The CDR3 has 13 residues. Between the trimmed V and J ends, which lost 4 bases and 6 bases, there was a span of 12 bases. The CDR3: CASSPRGGDTQYF. In DNA, the CDR3 is TGCGCCAGCAGCCCCAGGGGCGGGGATACGCAGTATTTT.

This chain joins TRBV19 and TRBJ2-1; TRBD2 matches 8 bases. This CDR3 has 16 residues. Germline CDR1 reads LNHDA; CDR2 reads SQIVND (reference sequence). V lost 3 bases to trimming and J lost 2 bases; unmatched junction nucleotides: 6. The CDR3 DNA follows: TGTGCCAGTAGTATCCCGGGCGGGGGGCCCTACAATGAGCAGTTCTTC. It yields the protein CASSIPGGGPYNEQFF.

The J gene is TRBJ2-3, the V gene TRBV9, with 7 bases identical to TRBD1. Germline CDR1 and CDR2: SGDLS and YYNGEE. The CDR3 has 14 residues. Germline trimming cut 3 bases from V and 4 bases from J; bases unmatched to any gene: 5. The CDR3 DNA reads as TGTGCCAGCAGCGGGACAGGTTACGCAGATACGCAGTATTTT. Its translation is CASSGTGYADTQYF.

The J gene is TRBJ1-2, the V gene TRBV19; 10 bases match TRBD1. Trimming removed 7 bases from V and 3 bases from J; junction bases left unmatched: 2. Germline V gene sequence: CDR1 LNHDA, CDR2 SQIVND (reference sequence). The CDR3 runs to 13 residues. This CDR3 is CASMTGGHYGYTF. In DNA form, the CDR3 reads TGTGCCAGTATGACAGGGGGCCACTATGGCTACACCTTC.

This chain connects TRBV18 to TRBJ1-1, with a tentative D call TRBD1 (5 bases). The V end lost 3 bases, the J end lost 1 base, and 12 bases lay between the germline ends. Per germline, CDR1 KGHSH and CDR2 LQKENI. This CDR3 is 15 amino acids long. CDR3 region: CASSPHYQGNTEAFF. The CDR3 DNA sequence: TGTGCCAGCTCACCCCATTATCAGGGGAACACTGAAGCTTTCTTT.

The chain carries TRBV6-5 and TRBJ1-6; no reliable D call. The CDR3 runs 16 residues. CDR1 and CDR2 from the germline V gene are MNHEY and SVGAGI. V gave up 2 bases and J gave up 2 bases, with 10 bases separating them. The CDR3 coding sequence is TGTGCCAGCAGTTACATGTCCGGGGCCTATAATTCACCCCTCCACTTT. Protein: CASSYMSGAYNSPLHF.